A single sample is the source of the 14 T cell receptor beta chains below, sequenced in a study of blood T cell repertoires in COVID-19. Repertoires were generated with immunoSEQ multiplex PCR, while TCRdb's copy carries only in-frame clones and drops some. Of about 480,000 clones listed, roughly 90% are singletons. Sequencing input: PBMCs or T cells enriched from blood (not recorded which). The receptors here all came from a woman in her 40s who had recovered from COVID-19.

CDR3 in amino acids: CASLAFDRPTEAFF. DNA of the CDR3: TGTGCCAGCCTGGCCTTTGACAGGCCCACTGAAGCTTTCTTT. The chain carries TRBV28 and TRBJ1-1; D possibly corresponds to TRBD1 (6 bases). Trimming took 8 bases from V and 4 from J, leaving 17 bases between them. The CDR3 length is 14 residues. Germline V gene sequence: CDR1 MDHEN, CDR2 SYDVKM.

This sequence joins TRBV11-2 and TRBJ2-3, with unresolved D. The CDR3 has 13 residues. Germline CDR1 SGHAT, CDR2 FQNNGV. Trimming took off 4 bases at V and 4 bases at J, with 9 bases between the two ends. The DNA for the CDR3 is TGTGCCAGCAGCTCGTTAATCGCAGATACGCAGTATTTT. Translation gives CASSSLIADTQYF.

The chain has TRBV11-2 and TRBJ1-1, with D uncertain. Trimming removed 5 bases at V and 6 bases at J, with 16 bases between. The germline V gene encodes CDR1 SGHAT and CDR2 FQNNGV. The CDR3 covers 14 residues. CDR3 nucleotide sequence: TGTGCCAGCAGCCTCGTTTGGGCGCATTCTGAAGCTTTCTTT. Translation gives CASSLVWAHSEAFF.

The chain uses TRBV7-9 and TRBJ2-5; tentative D call: TRBD1 (5 bases). This CDR3 spans 14 amino acids. Per the germline V gene, CDR1 is SEHNR and CDR2 is FQNEAQ (reference sequence). V was shortened by 1 base and J by 0 bases, with 6 bases between the two germline ends. The CDR3 nucleotides read TGTGCCAGCAGCTTAGACAGGCACCAAGAGACCCAGTACTTC. Protein sequence: CASSLDRHQETQYF.

The genes are TRBV5-1 and TRBJ2-4; D is unresolved. V dropped 4 bases and J dropped 12 bases, with 8 bases sitting between them. Germline V gene lookup returns CDR1 SGHRS and CDR2 YFSETQ. This CDR3 is 10 amino acids long. As DNA, the CDR3 is TGCGCCAGCAGCCCCCAGTCTCAGTACTTC. It codes for CASSPQSQYF.

J is TRBJ1-1 and V is TRBV25-1; D uncertain. Germline loops: CDR1 MGHDK, CDR2 SYGVNS. This CDR3 spans 14 amino acids. V lost 1 base and J 6 bases, leaving 12 bases between the germline ends. This chain's CDR3 is CASSESVAESEAFF. The CDR3 DNA is TGTGCCAGCAGTGAATCAGTAGCAGAATCTGAAGCTTTCTTT.

The chain has TRBV4-3 and TRBJ1-2; D is possibly TRBD1 (6 bases). Between the trimmed V and J ends, which lost 1 base and 5 bases, there was a span of 14 bases. This CDR3 is built from 15 residues. Germline loops: CDR1 LGHNA, CDR2 YSLEER. CDR3 protein: CASSQGLGQAYGYTF. As DNA, the CDR3 is TGCGCCAGCAGCCAAGGGTTGGGACAAGCTTATGGCTACACCTTC.

This clone was seen once. The CDR3 sequence is CASSISAQGYDEQYF. CDR3 coding DNA: TGTGCCAGTAGTATAAGTGCACAGGGTTACGACGAGCAGTACTTC. V and J are TRBV19 and TRBJ2-7; tentatively, D is TRBD1 (6 bases). Deletions cut 2 bases from V and 5 bases from J, with 16 bases between. CDR3 length equals 15 residues. From germline, CDR1 is LNHDA and CDR2 SQIVND (reference sequence).

The chain has TRBV7-2 and TRBJ1-4; D ambiguous. The germline V gene has CDR1 SGHTA and CDR2 FQGNSA. Trimming cost V 5 bases and J 11 bases, with 15 bases left between them. This CDR3 comprises 13 residues. The CDR3 here is CASSPGMREKLFF. DNA for the CDR3: TGTGCCAGCAGCCCGGGGATGAGGGAGAAACTGTTTTTT.

This sequence joins TRBV7-9 and TRBJ1-1, with a weak D call TRBD1 (5 bases). The CDR3 sequence is 15 residues long. Germline loops: CDR1 SEHNR, CDR2 FQNEAQ (reference sequence). V shed 3 bases and J shed 0 bases, with 11 bases lying between them. CDR3 nucleotides: TGTGCCAGCAGCTTGGGCAGGGCCATGAACACTGAAGCTTTCTTT. This encodes CASSLGRAMNTEAFF.

This chain connects TRBV11-3 to TRBJ1-2, with D tentatively TRBD1 (5 bases). In germline, CDR1 is SGHNT, CDR2 YENEEA. This CDR3 is built from 16 residues. The V end lost 2 bases, the J end lost 3 bases, and 16 bases lay between the germline ends. CDR3 sequence (DNA): TGTGCCAGCAGCTTACGTAGTGGGGCCAGGGACTATGGCTACACCTTC. Translating it yields CASSLRSGARDYGYTF. Based on the CDR3 plus reference TRBV11-3 and TRBJ1-2, the full variable domain is EAGVVQSPRYKIIEKKQPVAFWCNPISGHNTLYWYLQNLGQGPELLIRYENEEAVDDSQLPKDRFSAERLKGVDSTLKIQPAELGDSAVYLCASSLRSGARDYGYTFGSGTRLTVV.

This chain joins TRBV6-2 or TRBV6-3 and TRBJ1-4, with D unclear. This CDR3 is 13 amino acids long. The V end was cut by 5 bases, the J end by 5 bases, with 9 bases between. Germline lookup yields CDR1 MNHEY and CDR2 SVGEGT. The CDR3 loop is CASSRRGNEKLFF. The CDR3 DNA is TGTGCCAGCAGTCGACGGGGAAATGAAAAACTGTTTTTT.

V is TRBV5-6 and J is TRBJ2-1; 11 bases line up with TRBD2. V trimming: 2 bases; J trimming: 5 bases; junction bases outside the gene matches: 6. The germline V gene encodes CDR1 SGHDT and CDR2 YYEEEE. The CDR3 spans 16 residues. DNA for the CDR3: TGTGCCAGCAGCTTCGTAAGGGGACTAGCGGACAATGAGCAGTTCTTC. Translated, it gives CASSFVRGLADNEQFF.

This clone came up a few times. The V call is TRBV4-3, the J call TRBJ1-2, with 7 bases aligning to TRBD1. Trimming cost V 0 bases and J 8 bases; bases outside gene matches: 18. Germline V lookup: CDR1 LGHNA, CDR2 YSLEER. This CDR3 comprises 18 residues. The CDR3 sequence is CASSQEVDVTGLLLGYTF. The CDR3 DNA sequence: TGCGCCAGCAGCCAAGAGGTCGACGTGACAGGGCTCCTCTTGGGCTACACCTTC.